A selection of T cell receptor beta chains follows, all from one sample in a study of T cells in Graves' hyperthyroidism and ophthalmopathy. MiXCR, run by TCRdb on the multiplex PCR reads, gives a single entry per CDR3 protein. The profile shows roughly 500,000 distinct CDR3 sequences, 40% to 55% of them singletons. Source material: peripheral blood or thyroid tissue (not recorded which). The receptor set was obtained from an adult woman with Graves' disease, either hyperthyroidism or ophthalmopathy (not recorded which). Both conserved end residues are part of each CDR3. The D gene is left open where the match is weak. Rows give clone size only sometimes, using once, few, many, or a class for an expanded clone.

few	TRBV27	-	TRBJ2-7	CASSLRGSNPQYF	TGTGCCAGCAGCTTACGGGGCTCGAACCCGCAGTACTTC
few	TRBV18	-	TRBJ2-5	CASSVNHQETQYF	TGTGCCAGCTCGGTGAATCATCAAGAGACCCAGTACTTC
many	TRBV6-5	-	TRBJ1-2	CASSYGAETNYGYTF	TGTGCCAGCAGTTACGGAGCAGAGACTAACTATGGCTACACCTTC
-	TRBV20-1	-	TRBJ1-5	CSASGASGRIETQHF	TGCAGTGCTAGTGGGGCTAGCGGGAGGATCGAGACCCAGCATTTT
-	TRBV7-2	-	TRBJ2-6	CASSPRTF	TGTGCCAGCAGCCCCCGGACTTTC
many	TRBV6-4	-	TRBJ2-7	CASSIQGGLGEQYF	TGTGCCAGCAGTATACAGGGAGGTCTGGGGGAGCAGTACTTC
-	TRBV20-1	-	TRBJ1-2	CSARDDLNYGYTF	TGCAGTGCTAGAGATGACCTTAACTATGGCTACACCTTC
-	TRBV5-4	-	TRBJ1-4	CASGQGRQSHEKLFF	TGTGCCAGCGGCCAAGGTCGACAGAGCCATGAAAAACTGTTTTTT
-	TRBV7-3	-	TRBJ2-7	CASRSWTLRTGEQYF	TGTGCCAGCAGATCCTGGACGCTGCGCACCGGGGAGCAGTACTTC
many	TRBV4-2	TRBD1	TRBJ1-2	CASSQGDSHRGYTF	TGTGCCAGCAGCCAAGGGGACAGCCATCGGGGCTACACCTTC
-	TRBV25-1	-	TRBJ1-2	CASSSPYPAFYGYTF	TGTGCCAGCAGCTCCCCCTATCCCGCCTTCTATGGCTACACCTTC
once	TRBV10-3	TRBD1	TRBJ1-4	CATQGQGIATNEKLFF	TGTGCCACCCAAGGACAGGGGATCGCAACTAATGAAAAACTGTTTTTT
many	TRBV19	TRBD1	TRBJ1-6	CASRFFSFGQGFNSPLHF	TGTGCCAGTAGATTCTTCAGTTTCGGACAGGGTTTCAATTCACCCCTCCACTTT
-	TRBV2	-	TRBJ1-6	CASSEARGASPLHF	TGTGCCAGCAGTGAAGCGCGAGGGGCATCACCCCTCCACTTT
-	TRBV2	-	TRBJ1-2	CASSEQGRSYTF	TGTGCCAGCAGTGAACAGGGGAGAAGCTACACCTTC
many	TRBV7-9	-	TRBJ1-1	CASSDSLGVTEAFF	TGTGCCAGCAGCGATTCGTTGGGGGTTACTGAAGCTTTCTTT
many	TRBV25-1	-	TRBJ1-4	CATKFRDEKLFF	TGTGCCACGAAATTCAGGGATGAAAAACTGTTTTTT
-	TRBV29-1	-	TRBJ2-2	CSLDGAPRLTGELFF	TGCAGCTTAGATGGGGCCCCCCGGCTCACCGGGGAGCTGTTTTTT
many	TRBV20-1	-	TRBJ2-2	CSARDQQGGDVTGELFF	TGCAGTGCTAGAGATCAGCAGGGCGGAGACGTCACCGGGGAGCTGTTTTTT
few	TRBV11-2	-	TRBJ1-2	CASSHGGDGYTF	TGTGCCAGCAGCCATGGGGGGGATGGCTACACCTTC
-	TRBV19	-	TRBJ2-2	CASGWKELFF	TGTGCCAGTGGATGGAAGGAGCTGTTTTTT
-	TRBV10-3	-	TRBJ1-6	CAISDVGGHGNSPLHF	TGTGCCATCAGTGACGTTGGGGGTCATGGTAATTCACCCCTCCACTTT
many	TRBV4-2	TRBD1	TRBJ2-5	CASSESGGAWETQYF	TGTGCCAGCAGCGAATCAGGGGGCGCGTGGGAGACCCAGTACTTC
many	TRBV6-2/TRBV6-3	TRBD1	TRBJ1-5	CASSIDRDVQPQHF	TGTGCCAGCAGTATCGACAGGGACGTTCAGCCCCAGCATTTT
many	TRBV6-5	-	TRBJ1-2	CASSSQGPHGYTF	TGTGCCAGCAGTTCACAGGGCCCCCATGGCTACACCTTC
many	TRBV15	-	TRBJ1-1	CATSAEIYTEAFF	TGTGCCACCAGCGCCGAAATATACACTGAAGCTTTCTTT
-	TRBV6-5	-	TRBJ1-1	CASSTGEKAFF	TGTGCCAGCAGCACCGGGGAAAAAGCTTTCTTT
many	TRBV7-9	-	TRBJ2-7	CASSLGPDRSYEQYF	TGTGCCAGCAGCCTTGGGCCAGATAGATCCTACGAGCAGTACTTC
few	TRBV29-1	-	TRBJ1-1	CSSRAFEGWTEAFF	TGCAGCTCTCGGGCGTTTGAGGGATGGACTGAAGCTTTCTTT
-	TRBV11-1	TRBD2	TRBJ2-5	CASSLGAGGEETQYF	TGTGCCAGCAGCTTGGGGGCGGGAGGGGAAGAGACCCAGTACTTC
few	TRBV3-1	-	TRBJ1-4	CASSPINRSGEKLFF	TGTGCCAGCAGCCCGATCAACAGGTCCGGTGAAAAACTGTTTTTT
many	TRBV5-1	TRBD1	TRBJ2-2	CASSVTGANTGELFF	TGCGCCAGCAGCGTCACAGGGGCTAACACCGGGGAGCTGTTTTTT
-	TRBV7-9	-	TRBJ2-6	CASPKVGGASGANVLTF	TGTGCCAGCCCTAAGGTGGGGGGCGCTTCTGGGGCCAACGTCCTGACTTTC
-	TRBV10-3	TRBD1	TRBJ2-7	CAISVRGRAVTYEQYF	TGTGCCATCAGCGTCAGGGGGCGTGCGGTAACGTACGAGCAGTACTTC
many	TRBV4-1	-	TRBJ1-5	CASSQEGNSHQPQHF	TGCGCCAGCAGCCAGGAAGGGAACAGCCATCAGCCCCAGCATTTT
many	TRBV7-2	-	TRBJ2-7	CASSLVIHEQYF	TGTGCCAGCAGCTTAGTTATCCACGAGCAGTACTTC
once	TRBV10-2	-	TRBJ1-1	CASSEVRQGGTEAFF	TGCGCCAGCAGTGAGGTCAGGCAGGGAGGAACTGAAGCTTTCTTT
many	TRBV10-3	-	TRBJ2-2	CAISESPGANTGELFF	TGTGCCATCAGTGAGTCACCGGGAGCGAACACCGGGGAGCTGTTTTTT
-	TRBV7-8	TRBD2	TRBJ2-3	CASSLARGGTDTQYF	TGTGCCAGCAGCTTAGCGCGGGGGGGCACAGATACGCAGTATTTT
many	TRBV2	-	TRBJ1-1	CASRDLKNTEAFF	TGTGCCAGCAGGGACCTTAAGAACACTGAAGCTTTCTTT
-	TRBV20-1	-	TRBJ2-5	CSADLPQGRRETQYF	TGCAGTGCAGACCTCCCCCAGGGAAGGAGGGAGACCCAGTACTTC
-	TRBV4-1	-	TRBJ2-2	CASSQVGGSPGELFF	TGCGCCAGCAGCCAAGTAGGGGGGTCTCCCGGGGAGCTGTTTTTT
-	TRBV9	-	TRBJ2-2	CASSHRRVDMVNTGELFF	TGTGCCAGCAGCCACAGGAGAGTAGACATGGTGAACACCGGGGAGCTGTTTTTT
-	TRBV20-1	TRBD1	TRBJ1-2	CSAGDSSYGYTF	TGCAGTGCGGGGGACAGCTCCTATGGCTACACCTTC
-	TRBV20-1	-	TRBJ2-6	CSARERAYYSGANVPTF	TGCAGTGCTAGAGAAAGGGCCTACTACTCTGGGGCCAACGTCCCGACTTTC
-	TRBV2	-	TRBJ2-5	CASSDPRVRETQYF	TGTGCCAGCAGTGATCCCAGGGTTCGAGAGACCCAGTACTTC
-	TRBV5-1	-	TRBJ2-3	CASSYQGPRTDTQYF	TGCGCCAGCAGCTATCAAGGGCCTCGCACAGATACGCAGTATTTT
many	TRBV12-3/TRBV12-4	-	TRBJ2-6	CASRSTGTIRTGANVLTF	TGTGCCAGCAGGTCTACCGGGACGATAAGGACAGGGGCCAACGTCCTGACTTTC
few	TRBV7-9	-	TRBJ2-5	CASSPDSEETQYF	TGTGCCAGCAGTCCTGACAGTGAAGAGACCCAGTACTTC
-	TRBV7-9	TRBD1	TRBJ2-3	CASSLRQGGSTDTQYF	TGTGCCAGCAGCTTAAGACAGGGGGGGAGCACAGATACGCAGTATTTT
many	TRBV20-1	TRBD2	TRBJ2-7	CSARGLAGRYEQYF	TGCAGTGCTAGAGGACTAGCGGGAAGGTACGAGCAGTACTTC
many	TRBV19	TRBD2	TRBJ2-2	CASKNGLAGNTGELFF	TGTGCCAGCAAAAATGGTCTAGCGGGGAACACCGGGGAGCTGTTTTTT
-	TRBV29-1	TRBD1	TRBJ1-1	CSAPKTGTGGRNTEAFF	TGCAGCGCCCCGAAGACCGGGACAGGGGGTAGGAACACTGAAGCTTTCTTT
once	TRBV7-6	-	TRBJ2-7	CASSYNEGPDYEQYF	TGTGCCAGCAGCTACAATGAAGGCCCTGACTACGAGCAGTACTTC
-	TRBV29-1	-	TRBJ1-1	CSVESTVNTEAFF	TGCAGCGTTGAGAGTACTGTGAACACTGAAGCTTTCTTT
many	TRBV20-1	TRBD1	TRBJ1-2	CSANDPQGDYGYTF	TGCAGTGCTAATGACCCCCAGGGGGACTATGGCTACACCTTC
-	TRBV7-9	TRBD2	TRBJ2-7	CASSPSGRSYEQYF	TGTGCCAGCAGTCCTAGCGGACGTTCCTACGAGCAGTACTTC